A selection of T cell receptor beta chains follows, all from one sample in a study of tumor-infiltrating lymphocytes in primary liver carcinoma. A single record per CDR3 protein comes from TCRdb applying MiXCR to the multiplex PCR reads. The sample consists of 100,000 to 150,000 distinct CDR3 sequences, 55% to 75% of them appearing once. The sample was liver tumor tissue from sampling region 3. The source is a woman aged 55-69 years with primary liver carcinoma and hepatitis B virus infection. The CDR3 runs from the conserved cysteine through the conserved F or W. D genes are given only for firm matches. Some rows mark clone size as missing; the rest say once, few, many or name a class of expanded clone.

TRBJ1-1,TRBV11-3,-,once,TGCCCCAGCAGCTGGGGGACAACCTGTAACACTGAAGCTTTCTTT,CPSSWGTTCNTEAFF
TRBJ2-7,TRBV11-1,-,-,TGTGCCAGTCCCTCTCTCGGCGGGACTGCCTACGACCAGTACTTC,CASPSLGGTAYDQYF
TRBJ2-5,TRBV6-4,TRBD2,-,TGTACCAGCAGTGACGGAGCTAGCGGGAGGGCAGAGACCCAGTACTTC,CTSSDGASGRAETQYF
TRBJ1-2,TRBV28,-,few,TGTGCCAGCAGTTTCGCGACAAACTATGGCTACACCTTC,CASSFATNYGYTF
TRBJ1-5,TRBV29-1,-,many,TGCAGCGCCTCAGAGACAGGCAGCAATCAGCCCCAGCATTTT,CSASETGSNQPQHF
TRBJ2-1,TRBV7-2,TRBD2,-,TGTGCCAGCAGCTTATCGAGCGGGACCTACAATGAGCAGTTCTTC,CASSLSSGTYNEQFF
TRBJ2-1,TRBV29-1,TRBD1,many,TGCAGCGTCTTCATAGACAGGGGGTTTTTGGATGAGCAGTTCTTC,CSVFIDRGFLDEQFF
TRBJ2-7,TRBV6-6,-,-,TGTGCCAGCAGTTACGGGGCGGGGAATGGTGAGCACTACTTC,CASSYGAGNGEHYF
TRBJ1-1,TRBV5-4,TRBD1,many,TGTGCCAGCAGCTTGCAGGGACAGCGGTTTGAAGCTTTCTTT,CASSLQGQRFEAFF
TRBJ2-4,TRBV11-2,TRBD2,-,TGTGCCAGCACCCGACTAGCGGAAGGGAGCGTTCAGTACTTC,CASTRLAEGSVQYF